This T cell receptor beta chain is from a study of cytomegalovirus exposure and HLA in healthy donors. The study's findings and limits: Rare TCR sequences dominated, though some public TCRs recurred in many donors. Further analysis was carried out later, and it showed several of the most significant clusters appearing linked to common viral pathogens.

Use of 60 Vbeta and 13 Jbeta primers characterized the PCR. Data came from immunoSEQ multiplex PCR; TCRdb stores just in-frame clones and leaves some out. Among some 98,000 clones, more than 60% were seen once, and the ten largest hold 9.5% to 12%. Comments on this clone: The antigen remains unidentified.

This TCR came from a man aged 18 to 30 in good health and CMV-seropositive. The sequencing input was PBMCs.

CDR3 region: CASSSLGTSPNYEQYF. The CDR3 coding sequence is TGTGCCAGCAGTTCCCTTGGGACTAGCCCTAACTACGAGCAGTACTTC. The chain combines TRBV27 with TRBJ2-7; 9 positions agree with TRBD2. CDR1 MNHEY and CDR2 SMNVEV come from the germline V gene (reference sequence). The CDR3 is 16 amino acids. The V gene end was trimmed by 4 bases and the J gene end by 3 bases; junction bases not matched to a gene: 10.